The 27 T cell receptor beta chains presented below share a single source sample, sequenced in a study of spatial heterogeneity in lung cancer. The sample's time point: sample taken at primary tumor resection. Whole RNA, which was extracted from tumor, nontumor lung tissue or frozen PBMC, was sequenced without any cell sorting. MiXCR was run by TCRdb on the 5' RACE reads, yielding one entry per CDR3 protein. The sample shows about 18,000 distinct CDR3 sequences, roughly a fifth of them seen only once. The sample consisted of PBMCs, taken at surgery. The origin of the receptors is a male donor with early-stage non-small cell lung cancer.

This rearrangement joins TRBV12-3 or TRBV12-4 to TRBJ1-2; 8 positions agree with TRBD1. V gave up 6 bases and J gave up 3 bases; unmatched junction bases: 6. The CDR3 covers 14 residues. CDR3 in DNA: TGTGCCAGCAGGAGCAGGGGGCGCGACTATGGCTACACCTTC. It codes for CASRSRGRDYGYTF.

V gene TRBV11-2 combines with J gene TRBJ2-5; 8 bases line up with TRBD1. J gave up 3 bases and V 0 bases, and 9 bases lay outside the gene matches. The CDR3 runs 17 residues. Germline V gene lookup returns CDR1 SGHAT and CDR2 FQNNGV. The CDR3 is CASSLDPDRGIEETQYF. The CDR3 coding sequence is TGTGCCAGCAGCTTAGACCCTGACAGGGGAATTGAAGAGACCCAGTACTTC. Together with reference TRBV11-2 and TRBJ2-5, the CDR3 gives the full variable domain: EAGVAQSPRYKIIEKRQSVAFWCNPISGHATLYWYQQILGQGPKLLIQFQNNGVVDDSQLPKDRFSAERLKGVDSTLKIQPAKLEDSAVYLCASSLDPDRGIEETQYFGPGTRLLVL.

This clonotype was recorded a few times. The CDR3 region has the DNA TGCAGTGCTGGACAGGGTTGGACTTACAATGAGCAGTTCTTC. It specifies CSAGQGWTYNEQFF. The chain joins TRBV20-1 to TRBJ2-1, with 8 positions matching TRBD1. This CDR3 is built from 14 residues. The V gene end was trimmed by 5 bases and the J gene end by 4 bases; junction bases not matched to a gene: 7. CDR1 and CDR2 from the germline V gene are DFQATT and SNEGSKA (reference sequence).

By proportion, this clonotype is medium-sized (0.01 to 0.1%). For the CDR3, the DNA is TGTGCCAGTAGCCTGACAGGGTTCCACGAGCAGTACTTC. This encodes CASSLTGFHEQYF. The rearrangement links TRBV19 to TRBJ2-7; the match to TRBD1 covers 7 bases. Germline assignment: CDR1 LNHDA and CDR2 SQIVND (reference sequence). V shed 6 bases and J 5 bases; nucleotides not matched to a gene: 7. The CDR3 is 13 amino acids.

The table lists this clonotype with many counts. V and J are TRBV7-3 and TRBJ2-2; D is unresolved. Germline-derived CDR1 and CDR2 are SGHTA and FQGTGA. CDR3 size: 11 residues. The germline V and J ends were trimmed by 0 bases and 7 bases, with 0 bases remaining between them. The CDR3: CASSLTGELFF. CDR3 DNA sequence: TGTGCCAGCAGCTTAACCGGGGAGCTGTTTTTT. Drawing the rest from reference TRBV7-3 and TRBJ2-2, the complete variable domain is GAGVSQTPSNKVTEKGKYVELRCDPISGHTALYWYRQSLGQGPEFLIYFQGTGAADDSGLPNDRFFAVRPEGSVSTLKIQRTERGDSAVYLCASSLTGELFFGEGSRLTVL.

Notes on this clonotype: Given a much more abundant clone one base away, this may be a read error. J is TRBJ2-7 and V is TRBV6-5; no clear D gene. The V and J ends lost 2 bases and 0 bases respectively, with 11 bases between them. Germline V gene lookup returns CDR1 MNHEY and CDR2 SVGAGI. The CDR3 sequence is 15 residues long. As DNA, the CDR3 is TGTGCCAGCAGTTACACCGGACGAAGCTCCTACGAGCAGTACTTC. It encodes CASSYTGRSSYEQYF.

This clonotype was counted many times. This chain uses TRBV5-1 with TRBJ2-1; D is unclear. This CDR3 comprises 14 residues. The germline V and J ends were trimmed by 0 bases and 2 bases, with 6 bases remaining between them. The germline V gene encodes CDR1 SGHRS and CDR2 YFSETQ. The CDR3 sequence: CASSLELAYNEQFF. The CDR3 coding sequence is TGCGCCAGCAGCTTGGAACTGGCCTACAATGAGCAGTTCTTC.

V and J are TRBV13 and TRBJ1-2; TRBD1 aligns across 11 bases. Germline V gene sequence: CDR1 PRHDT, CDR2 FYEKMQ (reference sequence). V was clipped by 4 bases and J by 7 bases; unmatched bases: 8. The CDR3 runs 15 residues. CDR3 nucleotides: TGTGCCAGCAGCTCGATGGACAGGGGGCGCGCTGGCTACACCTTC. Translated: CASSSMDRGRAGYTF.

The chain has TRBV28 and TRBJ2-7, with D maybe TRBD1 (5 bases). The CDR3 is made up of 13 amino acids. The ends were cut back, 3 bases at V and 3 bases at J, with 9 bases in the middle. Germline loops: CDR1 MDHEN, CDR2 SYDVKM. CDR3 region: CASSLPGHYEQYF. The CDR3, as DNA: TGTGCCAGCAGTTTGCCAGGGCACTACGAGCAGTACTTC.

This clonotype was observed a handful of times. J is TRBJ1-4 and V is TRBV28, with D possibly TRBD1 on 6 matching bases. The V gene's germline CDR1 is MDHEN and CDR2 SYDVKM. The CDR3 totals 15 residues. The germline V and J ends were trimmed by 7 bases and 6 bases, with 18 bases remaining between them. This CDR3 is CASKPSGGRDEKLFF. CDR3 nucleotides: TGTGCCAGCAAGCCCTCGGGGGGCAGGGATGAAAAACTGTTTTTT.

This clonotype was detected many times. The CDR3 here is CASSLDGTPGGGLYF. In nucleotides, the CDR3 is TGTGCCAGCAGCTTAGATGGAACGCCAGGGGGGGGTCTATATTTT. The chain employs TRBV11-2 and TRBJ2-3, with D possibly called TRBD1 or TRBD2 (7 bases each). The CDR3 spans 15 residues. CDR1 and CDR2 from the germline V gene are SGHAT and FQNNGV. Trimming stripped 0 bases from V and 15 bases from J, with 22 bases between. The full variable domain, in which reference TRBV11-2 and TRBJ2-3 provide the parts outside the CDR3, is EAGVAQSPRYKIIEKRQSVAFWCNPISGHATLYWYQQILGQGPKLLIQFQNNGVVDDSQLPKDRFSAERLKGVDSTLKIQPAKLEDSAVYLCASSLDGTPGGGLYFGPGTRLTVL.

The chain has TRBV20-1 and TRBJ2-7; TRBD1 matches 7 bases. Germline V gene data show CDR1 as DFQATT and CDR2 as SNEGSKA (reference sequence). The ends lost 3 bases at V and 2 bases at J; junction bases unmatched: 4. The CDR3 covers 13 residues. The CDR3 sequence: CSASEDRAYEQYF. CDR3 bases: TGCAGTGCTAGCGAAGACAGGGCCTACGAGCAGTACTTC.

This clonotype was recorded many times. The V and J genes are TRBV27 and TRBJ1-5, with D perhaps matching TRBD1 (5 bases). V lost 5 bases and J 0 bases, leaving 11 bases between the germline ends. Germline V CDR1 and CDR2: MNHEY, SMNVEV (reference sequence). The CDR3 runs 15 residues. Written as DNA, the CDR3 is TGTGCCAGCAGTGCGGAGGGGTTTAGCAATCAGCCCCAGCATTTT. Its protein is CASSAEGFSNQPQHF.

This clonotype was counted at least ten times. CDR3 region: CASSPSGGRDEKLFF. DNA of the CDR3: TGTGCCAGCAGCCCGAGCGGGGGGCGGGATGAAAAACTGTTTTTT. The chain has TRBV25-1 and TRBJ1-4, with TRBD1 as a possible D gene (6 bases). From germline, CDR1 is MGHDK and CDR2 SYGVNS. The CDR3 runs to 15 residues. Trimming shortened V by 6 bases and J by 6 bases, and 17 bases separated the two germline ends. The full variable domain, with the rest looked up from reference TRBV25-1 and TRBJ1-4, is EADIYQTPRYLVIGTGKKITLECSQTMGHDKMYWYQQDPGMELHLIHYSYGVNSTEKGDLSSESTVSRIRTEHFPLTLESARPSHTSQYLCASSPSGGRDEKLFFGSGTQLSVL.

This clonotype is labeled as medium-sized. This chain links TRBV7-8 with TRBJ2-5; D is uncertain. Germline V gives CDR1 SGHVS, CDR2 FQNEAQ. V lost 4 bases and J 2 bases, leaving 14 bases between the germline ends. The CDR3 is 15 residues long. CDR3: CASSYTIGAQETQYF. CDR3 in DNA: TGTGCCAGCAGCTATACCATAGGTGCGCAAGAGACCCAGTACTTC. Complete variable domain (other parts from reference TRBV7-8 and TRBJ2-5): GAGVSQSPRYKVAKRGQDVALRCDPISGHVSLFWYQQALGQGPEFLTYFQNEAQLDKSGLPSDRFFAERPEGSVSTLKIQRTQQEDSAVYLCASSYTIGAQETQYFGPGTRLLVL.

This clonotype has ten or more counts. The chain links TRBV6-5 to TRBJ2-1; 9 nucleotides match TRBD2. Looked up from germline, CDR1 is MNHEY and CDR2 is SVGAGI. Germline trimming cut 2 bases from V and 14 bases from J; bases unmatched to any gene: 13. The CDR3 has 15 amino acids. The CDR3 DNA reads as TGTGCCAGCAGTTACATCGGTAGCGGGGGTTCGGGAGAGTTCTTC. It yields the protein CASSYIGSGGSGEFF.

The V and J genes are TRBV6-2 or TRBV6-3 and TRBJ2-2; D might be TRBD1 (6 bases). The CDR3 length is 13 residues. Trimming took 4 bases from V and 10 from J, leaving 13 bases between them. CDR1 MNHEY and CDR2 SVGEGT come from the germline V gene. The CDR3 region is CASSSTGAEELFF. CDR3 DNA sequence: TGTGCCAGCAGTTCGACAGGTGCCGAGGAGCTGTTTTTT.

This clonotype showed up many times. This rearrangement joins TRBV4-1 to TRBJ1-2, with 8 positions matching TRBD1. This CDR3 region has 15 residues. Per the germline V gene, CDR1 is MGHRA and CDR2 is YSYEKL. The V gene end was trimmed by 0 bases and the J gene end by 7 bases; junction bases not matched to a gene: 7. The CDR3 region has the DNA TGCGCCAGCAGCCAAGATCACGGGACAGGTAGTGGCTACACCTTC. Encoded protein: CASSQDHGTGSGYTF.

The genes are TRBV7-2 and TRBJ2-5; possibly TRBD1 for D (5 bases). V lost 1 base and J 2 bases, leaving 8 bases between the germline ends. This CDR3 is 14 amino acids long. In germline, CDR1 is SGHTA, CDR2 FQGNSA. CDR3: CASSLGTRQETQYF. The CDR3 nucleotides read TGTGCCAGCAGCTTAGGGACACGGCAAGAGACCCAGTACTTC.

This clonotype occurred many times. The chain recombines TRBV11-2 with TRBJ2-5; the match to TRBD1 covers 10 bases. The CDR3 loop spans 16 amino acids. Looked up from germline, CDR1 is SGHAT and CDR2 is FQNNGV. The ends lost 1 base at V and 5 bases at J; junction bases unmatched: 7. The CDR3 loop is CASSLGSVTGGETQYF. CDR3 DNA sequence: TGTGCCAGCAGCTTAGGGTCGGTGACAGGGGGCGAGACCCAGTACTTC.

The chain uses TRBV20-1 and TRBJ2-5; the D gene is possibly TRBD2 (5 bases). The CDR3 spans 14 residues. Germline assignment: CDR1 DFQATT and CDR2 SNEGSKA (reference sequence). Trimming took 3 bases from V and 7 from J, leaving 18 bases between them. The CDR3 DNA reads as TGCAGTGCTAGCAGGTCACGTAGCGAGGGGACCCAGTACTTC. This encodes CSASRSRSEGTQYF.

Details on this clonotype: This may be a read error: a much more frequent sequence differs by one nucleotide. The rearrangement joins TRBV5-1 to TRBJ1-2, with D possibly TRBD1 on 5 matching bases. The CDR3 totals 14 residues. Germline V gives CDR1 SGHRS, CDR2 YFSETQ. V was trimmed by 4 bases and J by 3 bases, leaving 13 bases between them. CDR3 loop: CASSMDTTYYGYTF. Here the CDR3 DNA reads TGCGCCAGCAGCATGGACACTACCTACTATGGCTACACCTTC.

The chain combines TRBV10-3 with TRBJ2-1; 10 nucleotides match TRBD2. Germline lookup yields CDR1 ENHRY and CDR2 SYGVKD. The CDR3 length is 15 residues. With 10 bases clipped from V and 7 bases from J, the junction kept 13 bases outside the gene matches. CDR3: CATTSGDRASNEQFF. DNA for the CDR3: TGTGCCACAACTAGCGGGGACCGGGCGAGTAATGAGCAGTTCTTC.

V and J are TRBV12-3 or TRBV12-4 and TRBJ1-1; D may be TRBD1 (6 bases). V was trimmed by 3 bases and J by 1 base, leaving 12 bases between them. The CDR3 is made up of 15 amino acids. The CDR3 loop is CASSFFAGQNTEAFF. For the CDR3, the DNA is TGTGCCAGCAGTTTCTTCGCGGGACAGAACACTGAAGCTTTCTTT.

The sample holds many counts of this clonotype. J is TRBJ2-3 and V is TRBV9; a possible D gene is TRBD2 (5 bases). V lost 0 bases and J lost 0, with 11 bases in between. The CDR3 is made up of 16 amino acids. Per germline, CDR1 SGDLS and CDR2 YYNGEE. CDR3 DNA: TGTGCCAGCAGCGTAGGCTCACGGACTAGCACAGATACGCAGTATTTT. This codes for CASSVGSRTSTDTQYF.

In this sample, this clonotype turned up many times. V gene TRBV5-6 combines with J gene TRBJ2-3; no firm D call. This CDR3 contains 12 residues. CDR1 is SGHDT and CDR2 is YYEEEE in the germline V gene. The ends were cut back, 2 bases at V and 10 bases at J, with 11 bases in the middle. The CDR3 protein is CASSLGPAAQYF. The CDR3, as DNA: TGTGCCAGCAGCTTAGGTCCCGCGGCGCAGTATTTT.

This clonotype was observed a few times. V is TRBV6-2 or TRBV6-3 and J is TRBJ1-1; D perhaps matches TRBD1 (6 bases). The CDR3 has 16 amino acids. V was pared by 7 bases and J by 1 base, with 19 bases between. Germline loops: CDR1 MNHEY, CDR2 SVGEGT. CDR3 in amino acids: CASNTPGTNGNTEAFF. The DNA of the CDR3 is TGTGCCAGCAATACACCGGGGACAAATGGGAACACTGAAGCTTTCTTT.